Listed below are T cell receptor beta chains from one sample, sequenced in a study of cytomegalovirus exposure and HLA in healthy donors. Repertoires were generated with immunoSEQ multiplex PCR, while TCRdb's copy carries only in-frame clones and drops some. The table lists fewer than 250,000 clones, about four fifths of them singletons. Sample: PBMCs. The receptors were gathered from a man younger than 35 in good health and CMV-seronegative. The CDR3 runs from the conserved cysteine through the conserved F or W. D genes are given only for firm matches. Clone size is given for some rows only: seen once, a few or many times, or a class if the clone is expanded.

v_call,cdr3_length,d_call,j_call,clone_size,cdr3_nt,cdr3_aa
TRBV19,18,TRBD1,TRBJ1-1,NA,TGTGCCAGTAGTTCCACCGGGACAGGGGCCTTCCCCAACACTGAAGCTTTCTTT,CASSSTGTGAFPNTEAFF
TRBV7-6,16,TRBD1,TRBJ2-2,NA,TGTGCCAGCAGCCACAGGGGAGACGGGACACACCGGGAGCTGTTTTTT,CASSHRGDGTHRELFF
TRBV2,14,TRBD1,TRBJ2-7,NA,TGTGCCAGCAGGGGGACAGGGGGTACCTACGAGCAGTACTTC,CASRGTGGTYEQYF
TRBV4-1,14,TRBD1,TRBJ1-1,few,TGCGCCAGCAGCAAGGACAGGGCGCGCACTGAAGCTTTCTTT,CASSKDRARTEAFF
TRBV19,14,NA,TRBJ2-7,NA,TGTGCCAGTAGTATAAATCCCAACCGGGACGAGCAGTACTTC,CASSINPNRDEQYF
TRBV9,15,TRBD1,TRBJ1-6,NA,TGTGCCAGCAGCCCCAGACAGGGCACGGGCTCACCCCTCCACTTT,CASSPRQGTGSPLHF
TRBV7-9,13,NA,TRBJ1-2,NA,TGTGCCAGCAGCTTATCCCAGAACTATGGCTACACCTTC,CASSLSQNYGYTF
TRBV9,16,NA,TRBJ1-4,NA,TGTGCCAGCAGCGTAGGAACAGGTGCAACTAATGAAAAACTGTTTTTT,CASSVGTGATNEKLFF
TRBV6-6,15,TRBD2,TRBJ2-5,NA,TGTGCCAGCAGTTACGGCGGGACTAGTCGAGAGACCCAGTACTTC,CASSYGGTSRETQYF
TRBV7-6,12,NA,TRBJ1-2,NA,TGTGCCAGCAGCTCACAGGGTTATGGCTACACCTTC,CASSSQGYGYTF
TRBV6-5,16,TRBD1,TRBJ1-1,NA,TGTGCCAGCAGTTACTCGAAGGGCAGGGGGCCAACTGAAGCTTTCTTT,CASSYSKGRGPTEAFF
TRBV7-9,15,TRBD1,TRBJ1-2,NA,TGTGCCAGCAACCAGCGGACAGGGGAGGATGGTGGCTACACCTTC,CASNQRTGEDGGYTF
TRBV5-5,16,NA,TRBJ2-3,NA,TGTGCCAGCAGCTTGCGCGCGACATCTAGCACAGATACGCAGTATTTT,CASSLRATSSTDTQYF
TRBV7-3,13,NA,TRBJ2-3,few,TGTGCCAGCAGCTTAACGAAGCCAGATACGCAGTATTTT,CASSLTKPDTQYF
TRBV5-1,13,NA,TRBJ2-1,NA,TGCGCCAGCAGCGACTCAGCCGCCAATGAGCAGTTCTTC,CASSDSAANEQFF
TRBV9,15,TRBD2,TRBJ2-5,NA,TGTGCCAGCAGCGATAGCGGGAGGCCCCAAGAGACCCAGTACTTC,CASSDSGRPQETQYF
TRBV11-2,10,NA,TRBJ2-1,NA,TGTGCCAGCAGCTCCACAGAGCAGTTCTTC,CASSSTEQFF
TRBV2,14,TRBD1,TRBJ2-7,NA,TGTGCCAGCAGGGACACAGGGGGAACCTACGAGCAGTACTTC,CASRDTGGTYEQYF
TRBV28,12,NA,TRBJ1-1,few,TGTGCCAGCAGTTTACTTGGCAGGGGCGCTTTCTTT,CASSLLGRGAFF
TRBV20-1,11,NA,TRBJ2-5,NA,TGCAGTGCTAGCCCTCCAGAGACCCAGTACTTC,CSASPPETQYF
TRBV7-9,14,TRBD2,TRBJ2-1,NA,TGTGCCAGCCTCCCTAGCGGGAGAGGCAATGAGCAGTTCTTC,CASLPSGRGNEQFF
TRBV28,13,NA,TRBJ2-1,NA,TGTGCCAGCAAAAAAGGTACTACCGATGAGCAGTTCTTC,CASKKGTTDEQFF
TRBV30,14,TRBD2,TRBJ2-7,NA,TGTGCCTGGACCAAGGGAGGGAGCTCCTACGAGCAGTACTTC,CAWTKGGSSYEQYF
TRBV7-8,15,TRBD2,TRBJ2-7,NA,TGTGCCAGCAGCCTCGGACTAGCGAGGGGATACGAGCAGTACTTC,CASSLGLARGYEQYF
TRBV18,17,TRBD1,TRBJ1-2,NA,TGTGCCAGCTCACCACGGGTGTGGGGGACAGCTCCAAATGGCTACACCTTC,CASSPRVWGTAPNGYTF
TRBV11-2,14,TRBD2,TRBJ2-7,few,TGTGCCAGCAGCTTCGGGGGGGCCGCCTACGAGCAGTACTTC,CASSFGGAAYEQYF
TRBV11-3,14,NA,TRBJ2-1,NA,TGTGCCAGCAGCTCGTGGGGGCACAACAATGAGCAGTTCTTC,CASSSWGHNNEQFF
TRBV19,14,NA,TRBJ1-1,NA,TGTGCCAGTAGTTCCGGGGGGGTTTGGACTGAAGCTTTCTTT,CASSSGGVWTEAFF
TRBV9,16,NA,TRBJ1-6,NA,TGTGCCAGCAGCGTATATGACAGTCCACGTCGTTCACCCCTCCACTTT,CASSVYDSPRRSPLHF
TRBV10-3,15,TRBD1,TRBJ1-3,NA,TGTGCCATGGGCCGGGACAGGGGTAGAGGAAACACCATATATTTT,CAMGRDRGRGNTIYF
TRBV27,16,TRBD2,TRBJ2-7,NA,TGTGCCAGCATGTTTCGGGGCAGGGAGGGTCCCTACGAGCAGTACTTC,CASMFRGREGPYEQYF
TRBV7-9,16,NA,TRBJ2-3,NA,TGTGCCAGCAGCTTGTTTCTAACGACTAGCACAGATACGCAGTATTTT,CASSLFLTTSTDTQYF
TRBV27,13,NA,TRBJ2-7,NA,TGTGCCAGCAGTTTTATACAGTCCCACGAGCAGTACTTC,CASSFIQSHEQYF
TRBV30,11,NA,TRBJ2-7,NA,TGTGCCTGGGGAACGGGGTACGAGCAGTACTTC,CAWGTGYEQYF
TRBV11-3,14,TRBD1,TRBJ2-1,NA,TGTGCCAGCAGCCCAAGGGACAGGGTCAATGAGCAGTTCTTC,CASSPRDRVNEQFF
TRBV7-6,14,TRBD2,TRBJ2-1,NA,TGTGCCAGCAGCTATACCAGCGGGACTAATGAGCAGTTCTTC,CASSYTSGTNEQFF
TRBV2,14,NA,TRBJ1-6,few,TGTGCCAGCATGGCCCAGGCTTATAATTCACCCCTCCACTTT,CASMAQAYNSPLHF
TRBV11-2,14,NA,TRBJ2-5,NA,TGTGCCAGCAGCTTGAGAGCGGACCAAGAGACCCAGTACTTC,CASSLRADQETQYF
TRBV5-1,15,NA,TRBJ2-7,few,TGCGCCAGCAGCTTGGACCTAGCTCGCTCCTACGAGCAGTACTTC,CASSLDLARSYEQYF
TRBV11-2,14,NA,TRBJ1-1,NA,TGTGCCAGCAGCTTAGGGGCATTGGGGCCTGAAGCTTTCTTT,CASSLGALGPEAFF
TRBV15,17,TRBD2,TRBJ2-7,NA,TGTGCCACCAGCAGGTTCCTAGCGGGGGGGCCGATTGGCGAGCAGTACTTC,CATSRFLAGGPIGEQYF
TRBV14,12,NA,TRBJ1-1,few,TGTGCCAGCAGCCAAAGGGGTACTGAAGCTTTCTTT,CASSQRGTEAFF
TRBV4-1,16,NA,TRBJ1-3,NA,TGCGCCAGCAGCCAAGACCGGGGTGCCTCTGGAAACACCATATATTTT,CASSQDRGASGNTIYF
TRBV13,17,TRBD2,TRBJ2-5,NA,TGTGCCAGCAGCCCCGCCGGGACTAGCGGACCTCAAGAGACCCAGTACTTC,CASSPAGTSGPQETQYF
TRBV19,13,TRBD1,TRBJ2-3,NA,TGTGCCAGATGGGACAGATGCACAGATACGCAGTATTTT,CARWDRCTDTQYF
TRBV5-4,13,NA,TRBJ2-3,NA,TGTGCCAGCAGTTCTCCGGGTGCAGATACGCAGTATTTT,CASSSPGADTQYF
TRBV12-5,13,NA,TRBJ2-5,NA,TGTGCTAGTGGTTTAAGGGGTGGGGAGACCCAGTACTTC,CASGLRGGETQYF
TRBV5-1,15,TRBD2,TRBJ2-1,NA,TGCGCCAGCAGCAATGCTAGCGGGAGGAACAATGAGCAGTTCTTC,CASSNASGRNNEQFF